This T cell receptor (beta chain) emerged from a study of blood T cell repertoires in COVID-19 (dated by TCRdb to the early 2020s). Broadly, across the study: Samples from collaborators originated in the United States, Italy and Spain and spanned both the acute and convalescent phases of COVID-19. HLA class I and class II types, where available, came from metadata supplied by the sample provider rather than from assay-based typing. The repertoires were made available in a free public database intended to serve as a resource for research on the immune response to SARS-CoV-2. Samples came from the ongoing ImmuneRACE study (first 160 participants) plus 1,254 subjects from 6 global collaborators. Nearly every sample came with metadata listing a de-identified subject ID, COVID-19 status, age in years and sex. The prospective study material was composed of cDNA or gDNA derived from T cells, B-cell-depleted T cells, or PBMCs. The dataset comprised deeply sampled blood TCRbeta repertoires from subjects exposed to, actively infected with, or recovered from COVID-19. The investigation overall reported the following: How much clinical and demographic metadata was included differed by source and by participant, and the metadata was provided uncurated.

Worth noting for this clone: No cognate antigen has been identified for it. Within one base of it there is no much larger clone, and no base qualities were kept.

From a lookup of the germline V gene, CDR1 and CDR2 are SGHDN and FVKESK. Trimming takes 3 bases from V and 7 bases from J, and the germline ends sit 12 bases apart. From cysteine to phenylalanine, the CDR3 is 13 amino acids long. Here the CDR3 DNA is all that survives: 39 bases in frame from base 1. The collaborating institutions used their own protocols to collect whole blood in K2EDTA tubes. For TCRbeta analysis, collaborators shipped samples in one of three forms: frozen whole blood, isolated PBMCs, or DNA extracted from either of those sample types. TCRbeta CDR3 regions were amplified from genomic DNA using the immunoSEQ Assay, a bias-controlled multiplex PCR. Turning to the authors' computational methods: Nucleated cell counts per sample were estimated from amplification of reference gene primers within the assay. Sequence reads were collapsed and filtered to measure the absolute abundance of every unique TCRbeta CDR3 rearrangement. Productive Simpson clonality was computed per sample as the square root of Simpson's diversity index over productive rearrangements. TCRdb mirrors the immuneACCESS table, restricted to in-frame sequences. Some clones are absent from its copies; in checked studies, under half trace to an unresolved V gene, and the reason for the others is unknown. For V, J and clone size, that table is used; D and trimming come from the DNA. The sample data list about 20,000 clones, and 70% to 80% of these were observed just once. The ten most abundant clones make up roughly 50% of the sample.

The clonotype was recovered from a man older than 75 with acute or convalescent COVID-19. Sequencing was done on a sample of peripheral blood. In this chain, TRBV14 is recombined with TRBJ2-5; TRBD2 is a possible D gene, resting on 6 matching bases. The sequenced DNA: TGTGCCAGCAGCCAGGGGGGAGGACGGACCCAGTACTTC. Its product reads: CASSQGGGRTQYF.